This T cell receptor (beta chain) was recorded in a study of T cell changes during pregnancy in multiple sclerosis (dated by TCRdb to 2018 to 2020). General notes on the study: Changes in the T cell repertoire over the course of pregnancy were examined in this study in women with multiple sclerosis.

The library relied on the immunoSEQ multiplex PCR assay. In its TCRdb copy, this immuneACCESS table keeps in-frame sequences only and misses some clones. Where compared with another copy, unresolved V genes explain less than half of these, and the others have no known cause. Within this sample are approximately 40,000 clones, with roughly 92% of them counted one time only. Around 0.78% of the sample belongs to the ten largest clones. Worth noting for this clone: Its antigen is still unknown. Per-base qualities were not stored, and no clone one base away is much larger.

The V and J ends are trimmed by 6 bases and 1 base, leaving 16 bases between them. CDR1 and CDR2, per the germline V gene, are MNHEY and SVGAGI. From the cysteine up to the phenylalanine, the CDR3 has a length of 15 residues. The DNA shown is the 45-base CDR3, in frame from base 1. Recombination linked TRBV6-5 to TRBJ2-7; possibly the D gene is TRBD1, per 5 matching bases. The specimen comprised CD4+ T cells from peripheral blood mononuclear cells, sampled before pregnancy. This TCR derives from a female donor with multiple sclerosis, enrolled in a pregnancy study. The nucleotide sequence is TGTGCCAGCAGACAGCCAGGGCTGGGATCCTACGAGCAGTACTTC. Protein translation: CASRQPGLGSYEQYF.